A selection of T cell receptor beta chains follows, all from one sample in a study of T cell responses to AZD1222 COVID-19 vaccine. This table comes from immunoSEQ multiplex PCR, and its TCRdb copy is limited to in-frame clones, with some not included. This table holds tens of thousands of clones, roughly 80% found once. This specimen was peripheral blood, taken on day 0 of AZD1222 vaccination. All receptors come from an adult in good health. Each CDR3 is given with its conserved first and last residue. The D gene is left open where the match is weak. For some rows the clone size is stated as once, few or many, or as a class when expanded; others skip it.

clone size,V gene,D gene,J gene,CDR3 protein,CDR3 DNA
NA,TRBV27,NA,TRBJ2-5,CASSPHWLAQETQYF,TGTGCCAGCAGTCCCCACTGGCTAGCCCAGGAGACCCAGTACTTC
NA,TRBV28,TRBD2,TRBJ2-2,CASSDPGGANTGELFF,TGTGCCAGCAGTGACCCGGGGGGTGCGAACACCGGGGAGCTGTTTTTT
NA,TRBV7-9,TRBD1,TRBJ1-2,CASSPGGQKSGYTF,TGTGCCAGCAGCCCAGGGGGACAAAAGTCAGGCTACACCTTC
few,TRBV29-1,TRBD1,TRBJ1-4,CSVEGTGGEKLFF,TGCAGCGTTGAGGGGACAGGGGGCGAAAAACTGTTTTTT
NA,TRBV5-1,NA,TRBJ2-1,CASSLAQGAPYNEQFF,TGCGCCAGCAGCTTGGCACAGGGTGCCCCCTACAATGAGCAGTTCTTC
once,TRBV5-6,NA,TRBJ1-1,CASSLIGWGTEAFF,TGTGCCAGCAGCTTGATTGGGTGGGGCACTGAAGCTTTCTTT
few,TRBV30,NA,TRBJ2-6,CAWSPTGPASGANVLTF,TGTGCCTGGAGCCCAACAGGTCCTGCCTCTGGGGCCAACGTCCTGACTTTC
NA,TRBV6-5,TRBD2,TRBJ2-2,CASTASRGGTGELFF,TGTGCCAGCACCGCCTCGCGGGGGGGAACCGGGGAGCTGTTTTTT
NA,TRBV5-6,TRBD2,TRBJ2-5,CASSPAGTNPTETQYF,TGTGCCAGCAGCCCGGCCGGGACTAACCCAACGGAGACCCAGTACTTC
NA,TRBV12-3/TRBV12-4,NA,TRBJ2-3,CASSLNRDSMQYF,TGTGCCAGCAGTTTGAACCGGGACTCGATGCAGTATTTT
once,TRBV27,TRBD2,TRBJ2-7,CASRQTGTSGRVEQYF,TGTGCCAGCAGACAAACCGGGACTAGCGGGAGAGTTGAGCAGTACTTC
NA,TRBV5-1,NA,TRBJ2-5,CASSKDYQETQYF,TGCGCCAGCAGCAAGGACTACCAAGAGACCCAGTACTTC
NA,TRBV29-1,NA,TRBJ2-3,CSVAHRAGTDTQYF,TGCAGCGTTGCCCACAGGGCCGGCACAGATACGCAGTATTTT
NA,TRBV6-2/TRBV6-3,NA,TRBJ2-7,CASSYTTVAYEQYF,TGTGCCAGCAGTTACACGACCGTAGCTTACGAGCAGTACTTC
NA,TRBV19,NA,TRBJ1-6,CASSINGQAYSPLHF,TGTGCCAGTAGTATCAATGGACAAGCTTATTCACCCCTCCACTTT
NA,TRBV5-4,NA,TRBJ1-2,CASSLVGGGGYTF,TGTGCCAGCAGCTTGGTTGGGGGGGGAGGCTACACCTTC
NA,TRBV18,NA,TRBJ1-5,CASSPGVDQPQHF,TGTGCCAGCTCACCAGGAGTAGATCAGCCCCAGCATTTT
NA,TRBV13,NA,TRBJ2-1,CASSLSSSHNEQFF,TGTGCCAGCAGCTTAAGTAGTAGCCACAATGAGCAGTTCTTC
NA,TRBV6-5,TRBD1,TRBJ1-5,CATRQGQHQPQHF,TGTGCCACCCGACAGGGACAGCATCAGCCCCAGCATTTT
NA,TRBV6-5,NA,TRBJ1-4,CASGLRPGRNEKLFF,TGTGCCAGCGGCTTGAGGCCAGGAAGGAATGAAAAACTGTTTTTT
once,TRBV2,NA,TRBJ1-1,CASSVYMNTEAFF,TGTGCCAGCAGTGTTTACATGAACACTGAAGCTTTCTTT
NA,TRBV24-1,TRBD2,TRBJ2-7,CATSDLQTSGSSYEQYF,TGTGCCACCAGTGATTTACAAACTAGCGGGAGCTCCTACGAGCAGTACTTC
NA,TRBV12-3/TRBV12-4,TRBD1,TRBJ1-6,CASTLGQNSPLHF,TGTGCCAGCACCCTGGGACAGAATTCACCCCTCCACTTT
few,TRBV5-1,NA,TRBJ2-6,CASSLVGQNIGSSGANVLTF,TGCGCCAGCAGCTTGGTGGGACAAAACATCGGGTCCTCTGGGGCCAACGTCCTGACTTTC
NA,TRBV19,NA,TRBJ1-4,CASSIDPGTISEKLFF,TGTGCCAGTAGTATAGACCCCGGGACAATTTCCGAAAAACTGTTTTTT
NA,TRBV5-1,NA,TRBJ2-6,CASSSLQNSGANVLTF,TGCGCCAGCAGCTCACTCCAGAATTCTGGGGCCAACGTCCTGACTTTC